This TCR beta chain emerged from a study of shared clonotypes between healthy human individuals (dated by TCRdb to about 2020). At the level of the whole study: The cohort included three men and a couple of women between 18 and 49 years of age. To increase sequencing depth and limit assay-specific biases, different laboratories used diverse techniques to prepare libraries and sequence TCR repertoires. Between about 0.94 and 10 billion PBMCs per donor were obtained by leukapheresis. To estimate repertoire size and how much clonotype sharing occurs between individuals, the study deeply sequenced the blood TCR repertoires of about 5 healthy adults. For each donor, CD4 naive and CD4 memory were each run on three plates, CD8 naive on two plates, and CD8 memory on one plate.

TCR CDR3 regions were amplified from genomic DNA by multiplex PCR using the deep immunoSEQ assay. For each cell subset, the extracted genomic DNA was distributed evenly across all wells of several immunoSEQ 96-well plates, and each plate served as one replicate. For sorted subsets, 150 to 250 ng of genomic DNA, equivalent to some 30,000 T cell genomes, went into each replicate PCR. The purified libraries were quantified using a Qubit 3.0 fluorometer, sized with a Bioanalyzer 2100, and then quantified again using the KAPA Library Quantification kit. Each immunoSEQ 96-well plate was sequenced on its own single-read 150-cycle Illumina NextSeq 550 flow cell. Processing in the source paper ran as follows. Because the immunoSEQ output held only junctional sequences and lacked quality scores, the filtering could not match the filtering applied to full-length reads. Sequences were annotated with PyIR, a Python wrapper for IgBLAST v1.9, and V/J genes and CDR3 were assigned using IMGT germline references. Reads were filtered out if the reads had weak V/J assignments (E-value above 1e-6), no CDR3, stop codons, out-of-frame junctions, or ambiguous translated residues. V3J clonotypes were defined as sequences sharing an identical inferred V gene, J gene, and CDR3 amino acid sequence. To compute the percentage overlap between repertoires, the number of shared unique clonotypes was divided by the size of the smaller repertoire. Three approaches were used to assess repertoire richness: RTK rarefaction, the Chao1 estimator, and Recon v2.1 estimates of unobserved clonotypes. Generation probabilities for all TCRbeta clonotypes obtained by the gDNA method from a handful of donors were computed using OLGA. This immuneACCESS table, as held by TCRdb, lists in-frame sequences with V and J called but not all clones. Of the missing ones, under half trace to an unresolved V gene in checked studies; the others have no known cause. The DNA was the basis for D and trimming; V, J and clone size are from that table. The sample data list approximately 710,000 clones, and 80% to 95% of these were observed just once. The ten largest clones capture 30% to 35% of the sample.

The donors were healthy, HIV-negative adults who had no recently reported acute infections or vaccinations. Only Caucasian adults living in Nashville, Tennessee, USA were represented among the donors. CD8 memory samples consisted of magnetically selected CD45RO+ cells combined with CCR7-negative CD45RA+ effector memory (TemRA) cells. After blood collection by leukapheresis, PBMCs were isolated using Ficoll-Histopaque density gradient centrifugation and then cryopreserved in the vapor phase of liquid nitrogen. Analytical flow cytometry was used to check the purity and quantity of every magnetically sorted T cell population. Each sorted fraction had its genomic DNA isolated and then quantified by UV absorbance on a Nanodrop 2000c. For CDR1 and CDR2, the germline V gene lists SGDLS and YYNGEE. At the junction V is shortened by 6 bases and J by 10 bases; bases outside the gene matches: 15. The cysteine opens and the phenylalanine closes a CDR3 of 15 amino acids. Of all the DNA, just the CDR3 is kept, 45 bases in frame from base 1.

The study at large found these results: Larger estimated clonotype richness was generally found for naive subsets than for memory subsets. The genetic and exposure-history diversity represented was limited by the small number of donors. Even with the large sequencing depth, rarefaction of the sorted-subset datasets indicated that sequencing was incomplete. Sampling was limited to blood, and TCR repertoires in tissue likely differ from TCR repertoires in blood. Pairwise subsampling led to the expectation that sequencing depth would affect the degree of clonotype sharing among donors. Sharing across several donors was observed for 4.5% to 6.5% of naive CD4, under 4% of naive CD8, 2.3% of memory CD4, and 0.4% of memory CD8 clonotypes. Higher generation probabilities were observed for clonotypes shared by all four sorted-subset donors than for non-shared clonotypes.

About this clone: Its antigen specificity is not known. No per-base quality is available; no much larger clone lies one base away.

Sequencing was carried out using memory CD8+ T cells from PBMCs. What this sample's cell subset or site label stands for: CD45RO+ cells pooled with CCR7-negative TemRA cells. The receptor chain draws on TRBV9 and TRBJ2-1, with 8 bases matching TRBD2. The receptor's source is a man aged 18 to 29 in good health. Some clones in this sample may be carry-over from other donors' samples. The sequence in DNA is TGTGCCAGCACTCCAGGGGCGGGAGGCCAGGGAGAGCAGTTCTTC. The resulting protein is CASTPGAGGQGEQFF.